The clone carrying this TCR beta chain was seen many times. Its antigen is unidentified. V was shortened by 5 bases and J by 1 base, with 14 bases between the two germline ends. Germline CDR1 MNHEY, CDR2 SVGAGI. The CDR3 has 15 amino acids. The source of the sample is a study of blood T cells in healthy people across ages. Study-wide context: With template switching, about one barcoded beta molecule was captured per two T cells. Whole-study results and caveats: Compared with aged donors, long-lived donors showed fewer expanded clones, suggesting selection. Older age went with lower TCR beta diversity per million T cells, in a roughly linear way.

Together with a sample-barcoded 5' primer, a J-beta primer mix was included in a second PCR lasting about 6 to 12 cycles. TCRdb fed the 5' RACE reads into MiXCR, producing one record per CDR3 protein. The data show 1.5 million or so distinct CDR3 sequences, 42% seen once. No fewer than 5.5 micrograms of total RNA were isolated from every sample. The chain joins TRBV6-5 to TRBJ1-1, with D hard to call. The TCR comes from a woman aged 18-29 years in good health. Source material: blood. The CDR3 sequence is CASSVRGFKNTEAFF. In nucleotides, the CDR3 is TGTGCCAGCAGTGTTAGAGGGTTCAAGAACACTGAAGCTTTCTTT.